This is a list of T cell receptor beta chains from one sample in a study of shared clonotypes between healthy human individuals. Assay used: immunoSEQ multiplex PCR; TCRdb lists only in-frame clones, some missing. The data hold approximately 350,000 clones, with 74% observed a single time. The sample consisted of memory CD4+ T cells sorted from blood. The receptors shown here come from a man aged 25-45 years in good health. Both conserved end residues are part of each CDR3. The D gene is left open where the match is weak. Clone size is shown for a subset of rows, as once, few, many or a class of expanded clone.

v_gene: TRBV29-1; abundance: -; d_gene: TRBD1; j_gene: TRBJ2-3; CDR3aa: CSVVTGGTDTQYF; CDR3nt: TGCAGCGTTGTAACAGGGGGCACAGATACGCAGTATTTT
v_gene: TRBV28; abundance: -; d_gene: TRBD2; j_gene: TRBJ2-7; CDR3aa: CASSAGTKKPYEQYF; CDR3nt: TGTGCCAGCAGCGCAGGGACTAAAAAACCGTACGAGCAGTACTTC
v_gene: TRBV5-4; abundance: -; d_gene: -; j_gene: TRBJ2-2; CDR3aa: CASSPSGSLNTGELFF; CDR3nt: TGTGCCAGCAGCCCCTCCGGGTCCCTGAACACCGGGGAGCTGTTTTTT
v_gene: TRBV5-1; abundance: few; d_gene: -; j_gene: TRBJ2-7; CDR3aa: CASSFRTGDIHEQYF; CDR3nt: TGCGCCAGCAGCTTTAGAACGGGAGATATCCACGAGCAGTACTTC
v_gene: TRBV6-5; abundance: -; d_gene: -; j_gene: TRBJ1-2; CDR3aa: CASSQQGISYGYTF; CDR3nt: TGTGCCAGCAGTCAGCAGGGGATCAGCTATGGCTACACCTTC
v_gene: TRBV5-1; abundance: -; d_gene: TRBD2; j_gene: TRBJ2-1; CDR3aa: CASSLTLTASGSTEQFF; CDR3nt: TGCGCCAGCAGCTTGACCCTTACGGCTAGCGGGAGTACTGAGCAGTTCTTC
v_gene: TRBV27; abundance: -; d_gene: -; j_gene: TRBJ2-3; CDR3aa: CASSPRPTFRWLDTQYF; CDR3nt: TGTGCCAGCAGTCCACGTCCCACCTTTCGATGGTTGGATACGCAGTATTTT
v_gene: TRBV10-3; abundance: -; d_gene: TRBD2; j_gene: TRBJ2-1; CDR3aa: CAISESFLSRLAGRLYNEQFF; CDR3nt: TGTGCCATCAGTGAGTCGTTCCTAAGTAGACTAGCGGGTCGACTCTACAATGAGCAGTTCTTC
v_gene: TRBV9; abundance: few; d_gene: -; j_gene: TRBJ2-7; CDR3aa: CASSVGSGRGANEAYEQYF; CDR3nt: TGTGCCAGCAGCGTAGGAAGCGGACGGGGGGCAAACGAGGCCTACGAGCAGTACTTC
v_gene: TRBV7-2; abundance: -; d_gene: -; j_gene: TRBJ2-3; CDR3aa: CASQYVGTDTQYF; CDR3nt: TGTGCCAGTCAATACGTTGGCACAGATACGCAGTATTTT
v_gene: TRBV7-9; abundance: -; d_gene: TRBD1; j_gene: TRBJ2-2; CDR3aa: CASSLTPLTGMGNTGELFF; CDR3nt: TGTGCCAGCAGCCTAACCCCCTTGACAGGGATGGGAAACACCGGGGAGCTGTTTTTT
v_gene: TRBV7-9; abundance: -; d_gene: TRBD2; j_gene: TRBJ2-4; CDR3aa: CASSSLAGGSKNIQYF; CDR3nt: TGTGCCAGCAGCTCCCTAGCGGGAGGCTCCAAAAACATTCAGTACTTC
v_gene: TRBV10-3; abundance: few; d_gene: TRBD1; j_gene: TRBJ2-7; CDR3aa: CATSGTDYEQYF; CDR3nt: TGTGCCACATCCGGGACAGACTACGAGCAGTACTTC
v_gene: TRBV18; abundance: few; d_gene: -; j_gene: TRBJ2-3; CDR3aa: CASSPWDTQYF; CDR3nt: TGTGCCAGCTCACCCTGGGATACGCAGTATTTT
v_gene: TRBV18; abundance: -; d_gene: -; j_gene: TRBJ1-2; CDR3aa: CASSGGQSGDYGYTF; CDR3nt: TGTGCCAGCTCAGGGGGCCAATCCGGCGATTATGGCTACACCTTC
v_gene: TRBV7-6; abundance: -; d_gene: TRBD1; j_gene: TRBJ2-7; CDR3aa: CASSLAVGRQGAYEQYF; CDR3nt: TGTGCCAGCAGCTTAGCAGTGGGCCGACAGGGGGCCTACGAGCAGTACTTC
v_gene: TRBV7-2; abundance: -; d_gene: TRBD1; j_gene: TRBJ2-7; CDR3aa: CASSLVGGTGVTYEQYF; CDR3nt: TGTGCCAGCAGCTTAGTAGGAGGGACAGGGGTTACCTACGAGCAGTACTTC
v_gene: TRBV27; abundance: few; d_gene: -; j_gene: TRBJ1-5; CDR3aa: CASSPWTDQPQHF; CDR3nt: TGTGCCAGCAGTCCATGGACAGATCAGCCCCAGCATTTT
v_gene: TRBV5-5; abundance: -; d_gene: TRBD1; j_gene: TRBJ1-3; CDR3aa: CASSWDSYSGNTIYF; CDR3nt: TGTGCCAGCAGCTGGGACAGCTACTCTGGAAACACCATATATTTT
v_gene: TRBV6-6; abundance: -; d_gene: -; j_gene: TRBJ1-1; CDR3aa: CASSYEEGEAFF; CDR3nt: TGTGCCAGCAGTTATGAGGAGGGTGAAGCTTTCTTT
v_gene: TRBV18; abundance: -; d_gene: TRBD1; j_gene: TRBJ2-7; CDR3aa: CASSPGTGAYEQYF; CDR3nt: TGTGCCAGCTCCCCCGGGACAGGGGCCTACGAGCAGTACTTC
v_gene: TRBV5-4; abundance: -; d_gene: TRBD2; j_gene: TRBJ2-7; CDR3aa: CASSLAEGGSYEQYF; CDR3nt: TGTGCCAGCAGCTTGGCCGAGGGAGGGTCCTACGAGCAGTACTTC
v_gene: TRBV14; abundance: few; d_gene: -; j_gene: TRBJ2-3; CDR3aa: CASSQDLGQTDTQYF; CDR3nt: TGTGCCAGCAGCCAAGATCTAGGGCAAACAGATACGCAGTATTTT
v_gene: TRBV19; abundance: -; d_gene: -; j_gene: TRBJ1-5; CDR3aa: CASSSRVGVKSNQPQHF; CDR3nt: TGTGCCAGTAGTAGTCGGGTAGGGGTAAAGAGCAATCAGCCCCAGCATTTT
v_gene: TRBV6-1; abundance: -; d_gene: TRBD1; j_gene: TRBJ2-3; CDR3aa: CASSGGTGLHTQYF; CDR3nt: TGTGCCAGCAGTGGGGGGACAGGGTTACATACGCAGTATTTT
v_gene: TRBV5-6; abundance: -; d_gene: -; j_gene: TRBJ2-3; CDR3aa: CASSLPGVGTDTQYF; CDR3nt: TGTGCCAGCAGCTTGCCGGGAGTAGGTACAGATACGCAGTATTTT
v_gene: TRBV4-3; abundance: -; d_gene: TRBD1; j_gene: TRBJ1-4; CDR3aa: CASSQDREKLFF; CDR3nt: TGCGCCAGCAGCCAGGACAGGGAAAAACTGTTTTTT
v_gene: TRBV7-2; abundance: -; d_gene: -; j_gene: TRBJ2-5; CDR3aa: CASSLRGLETQYF; CDR3nt: TGTGCCAGCAGCCTGAGGGGATTGGAGACCCAGTACTTC
v_gene: TRBV5-1; abundance: once; d_gene: TRBD1; j_gene: TRBJ2-7; CDR3aa: CASSVGTGGNEQYF; CDR3nt: TGCGCCAGCAGTGTCGGGACAGGGGGCAACGAGCAGTACTTC
v_gene: TRBV7-9; abundance: -; d_gene: -; j_gene: TRBJ1-6; CDR3aa: CASHKLPTEGF; CDR3nt: TGTGCCTCACACAAACTGCCCACGGAGGGTTTT
v_gene: TRBV14; abundance: -; d_gene: -; j_gene: TRBJ1-2; CDR3aa: CASSLGHGMGYGYTF; CDR3nt: TGTGCCAGCAGCTTGGGACACGGCATGGGCTATGGCTACACCTTC
v_gene: TRBV10-2; abundance: -; d_gene: -; j_gene: TRBJ2-4; CDR3aa: CASSASGGGIAKNIQYF; CDR3nt: TGCGCCAGCAGTGCCAGCGGTGGCGGGATAGCCAAAAACATTCAGTACTTC
v_gene: TRBV11-1; abundance: -; d_gene: -; j_gene: TRBJ2-1; CDR3aa: CASSPPLRGTYNEQFF; CDR3nt: TGTGCCAGCAGCCCACCACTGCGCGGGACCTACAATGAGCAGTTCTTC
v_gene: TRBV28; abundance: -; d_gene: TRBD2; j_gene: TRBJ2-3; CDR3aa: CASSLIAGSTDTQYF; CDR3nt: TGTGCCAGCAGTTTAATAGCGGGGAGCACAGATACGCAGTATTTT
v_gene: TRBV5-1; abundance: -; d_gene: -; j_gene: TRBJ2-2; CDR3aa: CASSLTVPGELFF; CDR3nt: TGCGCCAGCAGCCTGACAGTCCCCGGGGAGCTGTTTTTT
v_gene: TRBV28; abundance: once; d_gene: -; j_gene: TRBJ2-6; CDR3aa: CASTGMGHSGANVLTF; CDR3nt: TGTGCCAGCACCGGAATGGGACACTCTGGGGCCAACGTCCTGACTTTC
v_gene: TRBV18; abundance: -; d_gene: -; j_gene: TRBJ2-2; CDR3aa: CASSPVRPMNTGELFF; CDR3nt: TGTGCCAGCTCTCCCGTTAGGCCCATGAACACCGGGGAGCTGTTTTTT
v_gene: TRBV6-5; abundance: -; d_gene: TRBD1; j_gene: TRBJ1-1; CDR3aa: CASSHQDRGAEAFF; CDR3nt: TGTGCCAGCAGTCACCAGGACAGGGGGGCTGAAGCTTTCTTT
v_gene: TRBV7-2; abundance: -; d_gene: -; j_gene: TRBJ2-1; CDR3aa: CASSFSVAPYNEQFF; CDR3nt: TGTGCCAGCAGCTTTAGTGTTGCGCCCTACAATGAGCAGTTCTTC
v_gene: TRBV9; abundance: few; d_gene: TRBD2; j_gene: TRBJ2-7; CDR3aa: CASSQAGGGSYEQYF; CDR3nt: TGTGCCAGCAGCCAGGCGGGGGGCGGCTCCTACGAGCAGTACTTC
v_gene: TRBV11-2; abundance: -; d_gene: TRBD2; j_gene: TRBJ2-7; CDR3aa: CATRDTSGSSYEQYF; CDR3nt: TGTGCCACTCGGGACACTAGCGGGAGTTCCTACGAGCAGTACTTC
v_gene: TRBV7-3; abundance: -; d_gene: -; j_gene: TRBJ2-1; CDR3aa: CASSRDQNYNEQFF; CDR3nt: TGTGCCAGCAGCCGGGACCAAAATTACAATGAGCAGTTCTTC
v_gene: TRBV28; abundance: -; d_gene: -; j_gene: TRBJ1-4; CDR3aa: CASSFQAGGREKLFF; CDR3nt: TGTGCCAGCAGTTTTCAGGCCGGGGGCAGGGAAAAACTGTTTTTT
v_gene: TRBV28; abundance: -; d_gene: -; j_gene: TRBJ2-1; CDR3aa: CASSYLGPKQFF; CDR3nt: TGTGCCAGCAGCTATCTTGGTCCTAAGCAGTTCTTC
v_gene: TRBV5-8; abundance: -; d_gene: -; j_gene: TRBJ1-3; CDR3aa: CASSLGDGRGNTIYF; CDR3nt: TGTGCCAGCAGCCTAGGGGACGGGCGCGGAAACACCATATATTTT
v_gene: TRBV21-1; abundance: -; d_gene: -; j_gene: TRBJ2-1; CDR3aa: CASLRGDEQFF; CDR3nt: TGTGCCAGTTTGAGGGGTGACGAGCAGTTCTTC
v_gene: TRBV5-1; abundance: -; d_gene: -; j_gene: TRBJ1-1; CDR3aa: CASSPGGGNTEAFF; CDR3nt: TGCGCCAGCAGCCCGGGAGGTGGGAACACTGAAGCTTTCTTT